These 29 T cell receptor beta chains were all obtained from the same sample, sequenced in a study of cytotoxic CD8 clonotypes in ibrutinib-treated CLL. The data were produced by immunoSEQ multiplex PCR, yet TCRdb's version contains in-frame clones alone and is incomplete. The repertoire holds nearly 300,000 clones, with roughly four fifths as singletons. The sequenced sample was PBMCs, obtained at disease progression, from a patient treated with ibrutinib. The receptor set was obtained from a human donor with chronic lymphocytic leukemia.

The rearrangement uses TRBV29-1 and TRBJ2-5; tentatively, D is TRBD2 (6 bases). Germline V gene data show CDR1 as SQVTM and CDR2 as ANQGSEA. V lost 7 bases to trimming and J lost 5 bases, with 17 bases between them. The length of the CDR3 is 13 residues. For the CDR3, the DNA is TGCAGCGCGATTCCCGGAGGGGACGAGACCCAGTACTTC. It yields the protein CSAIPGGDETQYF.

The rearrangement joins TRBV11-3 to TRBJ2-2; D uncertain. CDR3 length: 12 residues. The germline CDR1 and CDR2 sequences are SGHNT and YENEEA. Trimming shortened V by 5 bases and J by 8 bases, and 9 bases separated the two germline ends. The CDR3 nucleotides read TGTGCCAGCAGCCTAGTGGCGGGGGAGCTGTTTTTT. Translation: CASSLVAGELFF.

The rearrangement uses TRBV10-1 and TRBJ2-1; 11 positions match TRBD2. The CDR3 is 14 residues long. CDR1 is WNHNN and CDR2 is SYGVQD in the germline V gene (reference sequence). V trimming: 5 bases; J trimming: 5 bases; junction bases outside the gene matches: 2. CDR3 DNA: TGCGCCAGCAGTAGACTAGCGGGGCACAATGAGCAGTTCTTC. Its protein product is CASSRLAGHNEQFF.

The chain is built from TRBV5-1 and TRBJ2-3; a weak D match, TRBD1 (6 bases). CDR1 and CDR2 from the germline V gene are SGHRS and YFSETQ. This CDR3 has 17 residues. V gave up 4 bases and J gave up 0 bases, with 18 bases separating them. The CDR3 DNA is TGCGCCAGCAGCCCAATTACAGGGTGGGGGAGCACAGATACGCAGTATTTT. It codes for CASSPITGWGSTDTQYF.

The chain combines TRBV5-4 with TRBJ2-1, with D maybe TRBD1 (5 bases). The CDR3 is 12 residues long. The V end lost 4 bases, the J end lost 6 bases, and 8 bases lay between the germline ends. Looked up from germline, CDR1 is SGHNT and CDR2 is YYREEE (reference sequence). The CDR3 spells CASSPDSNEQFF. The CDR3 nucleotides read TGTGCCAGCAGCCCCGACAGCAATGAGCAGTTCTTC.

The chain combines TRBV4-3 with TRBJ2-5, with D tentatively TRBD1 (5 bases). The CDR3 is made up of 15 amino acids. Germline CDR1 and CDR2: LGHNA and YSLEER. V lost 0 bases to trimming and J lost 2 bases, with 10 bases between them. The CDR3 here is CASSQDFGAQETQYF. CDR3 bases: TGCGCCAGCAGCCAAGATTTTGGGGCTCAAGAGACCCAGTACTTC.

The chain recombines TRBV6-1 with TRBJ1-1, with 8 bases that match TRBD1. The V gene's germline CDR1 is MNHNS and CDR2 SASEGT. CDR3 size: 15 residues. Trimming cost V 3 bases and J 3 bases; bases outside gene matches: 6. CDR3 residues: CASSDRRTGHTEAFF. Here the CDR3 DNA reads TGTGCCAGCAGTGATCGGCGGACAGGGCACACTGAAGCTTTCTTT.

The chain is built from TRBV5-6 and TRBJ2-5; TRBD2 is a possible D gene (7 bases). CDR3 length equals 17 residues. Germline V gives CDR1 SGHDT, CDR2 YYEEEE. Trimming removed 4 bases at V and 9 bases at J, with 28 bases between. The CDR3: CASSHPRQGRVGEAQYF. The CDR3 DNA reads TGTGCCAGCAGCCACCCCAGGCAGGGGAGGGTCGGGGAGGCCCAGTACTTC.

This clone has just one count. The chain is built from TRBV7-8 and TRBJ2-1; the D is unclear. This CDR3 spans 12 amino acids. Germline V gene lookup returns CDR1 SGHVS and CDR2 FQNEAQ. The V and J ends lost 2 bases and 8 bases respectively, with 7 bases between them. The DNA of the CDR3 is TGTGCCAGCAGCTTAAAGGACCATGAGCAGTTCTTC. This encodes CASSLKDHEQFF.

The rearrangement links TRBV10-3 to TRBJ2-1, with TRBD2 matching 8 bases. The V gene's germline CDR1 is ENHRY and CDR2 SYGVKD. Trimming at V came to 6 bases and at J to 8 bases, leaving 9 bases not matched to a gene. There are 14 residues in the CDR3. DNA for the CDR3: TGTGCCATCAGGCGGGGGGACCGTCTGGATGAGCAGTTCTTC. Amino acids: CAIRRGDRLDEQFF.

The J gene is TRBJ2-3, the V gene TRBV29-1; D might be TRBD1 or TRBD2, each matching 5 bases. The CDR3 is 14 amino acids. The V gene's germline CDR1 is SQVTM and CDR2 ANQGSEA. V lost 6 bases to trimming and J lost 3 bases, with 16 bases between them. CDR3 sequence (DNA): TGCAGCGTCGGCCTCCGAGGGGTGACAGATACGCAGTATTTT. Its protein product is CSVGLRGVTDTQYF.

The chain carries TRBV7-9 and TRBJ2-1; no definite D call. The CDR3 sequence is 14 residues long. V was shortened by 2 bases and J by 4 bases, with 9 bases between the two germline ends. Germline V gene sequence: CDR1 SEHNR, CDR2 FQNEAQ (reference sequence). The CDR3 sequence: CASSLLVPYNEQFF. CDR3 bases: TGTGCCAGCAGCTTACTTGTCCCATACAATGAGCAGTTCTTC. The whole variable domain, filled in from reference TRBV7-9 and TRBJ2-1, reads DTGVSQNPRHKITKRGQNVTFRCDPISEHNRLYWYRQTLGQGPEFLTYFQNEAQLEKSRLLSDRFSAERPKGSFSTLEIQRTEQGDSAMYLCASSLLVPYNEQFFGPGTRLTVL.

The chain couples TRBV19 to TRBJ2-7; D possibly corresponds to TRBD1 (5 bases). V lost 1 base, J lost 7 bases, and 8 bases lay in between. The CDR3 extends over 12 amino acids. Looked up from germline, CDR1 is LNHDA and CDR2 is SQIVND (reference sequence). The CDR3 DNA reads TGTGCCAGTAGTATAGGGGGCGGAGAGCAGTACTTC. Protein sequence: CASSIGGGEQYF.

This chain links TRBV29-1 with TRBJ2-7; a weak D match, TRBD2 (5 bases). Trimming left V 7 bases short and J 6 bases short, with 13 bases between. The CDR3 contains 11 residues. Germline CDR1 SQVTM, CDR2 ANQGSEA. The DNA for the CDR3 is TGCAGCGGGAGGATCTCCGGCGAGCAGTACTTC. Its protein product is CSGRISGEQYF.

V is TRBV9 and J is TRBJ1-3; no clear D gene. The V end was cut by 4 bases, the J end by 11 bases, with 19 bases between. CDR1 SGDLS and CDR2 YYNGEE come from the germline V gene. There are 14 residues in the CDR3. CDR3 amino acids: CASSRPREGVAIYF. CDR3 DNA: TGTGCCAGCAGCCGCCCCCGAGAGGGAGTTGCCATATATTTT.

The V call is TRBV10-2, the J call TRBJ2-1, with a possible D match to TRBD1 (6 bases). The CDR3 spans 13 residues. Deletions cut 8 bases from V and 8 bases from J, with 16 bases between. The germline V gene has CDR1 WSHSY and CDR2 SAAADI. CDR3 bases: TGCGCCAGCTACAGGGATAGAATTGATGAGCAGTTCTTC. Translating gives CASYRDRIDEQFF.

The chain links TRBV29-1 to TRBJ1-2, with unresolved D. With 8 bases removed from V and 3 bases from J, the gap between germline ends came to 7 bases. The CDR3 is 10 residues long. Germline lookup yields CDR1 SQVTM and CDR2 ANQGSEA. The CDR3 sequence is CSTRDYGYTF. The CDR3 nucleotides are TGCAGCACCCGGGACTATGGCTACACCTTC.

The chain combines TRBV28 with TRBJ1-5; perhaps TRBD1 as D (6 bases). The CDR3 has 16 residues. V lost 2 bases and J 7 bases, leaving 18 bases between the germline ends. Germline V lookup: CDR1 MDHEN, CDR2 SYDVKM. The CDR3 DNA reads TGTGCCAGCAGTTTACGGGGGGGCCCGGAGAGGCAGCCCCAGCATTTT. Translating it yields CASSLRGGPERQPQHF. Complete variable domain (other parts from reference TRBV28 and TRBJ1-5): DVKVTQSSRYLVKRTGEKVFLECVQDMDHENMFWYRQDPGLGLRLIYFSYDVKMKEKGDIPEGYSVSREKKERFSLILESASTNQTSMYLCASSLRGGPERQPQHFGDGTRLSIL.

This chain joins TRBV15 and TRBJ2-1, with 9 bases fitting TRBD2. The V gene's germline CDR1 is LNHNV and CDR2 YYDKDF (reference sequence). There are 19 residues in the CDR3. V gave up 3 bases and J gave up 6 bases; unmatched junction bases: 18. The CDR3 nucleotides read TGTGCCACCAGCAGGCACACCCTCCTCCAGCGGGGGGTTGGCAATGAGCAGTTCTTC. Amino acid sequence: CATSRHTLLQRGVGNEQFF.

The chain is built from TRBV7-9 and TRBJ2-5; the D gene is possibly TRBD2 (6 bases). Per germline, CDR1 SEHNR and CDR2 FQNEAQ (reference sequence). The CDR3 contains 16 residues. V was shortened by 5 bases and J by 3 bases, with 19 bases between the two germline ends. In DNA form, the CDR3 reads TGTGCCAGCAGCACTAGCCGGGCAGGGCCTGAAGAGACCCAGTACTTC. This gives the protein CASSTSRAGPEETQYF.

This clone came up once. The V gene is TRBV11-1, the J gene TRBJ2-3; 8 bases are shared with TRBD2. Germline V CDR1 and CDR2: SGHAT, FQDESV (reference sequence). The CDR3 loop spans 15 amino acids. Germline trimming cut 6 bases from V and 0 bases from J; bases unmatched to any gene: 5. The CDR3 DNA follows: TGTGCCAGCAGATCGACTAGCGCAAGCACAGATACGCAGTATTTT. Its translation is CASRSTSASTDTQYF.

V and J are TRBV19 and TRBJ2-3, with 10 nucleotides matching TRBD2. The V and J ends lost 2 bases and 5 bases, in that order; junction bases with no gene match: 4. Germline lookup yields CDR1 LNHDA and CDR2 SQIVND (reference sequence). This CDR3 contains 15 residues. The CDR3, as DNA: TGTGCCAGTAGTATACTAGCGGGAGAAATAGATACGCAGTATTTT. Protein sequence: CASSILAGEIDTQYF.

The rearrangement joins TRBV7-9 to TRBJ1-1, with 7 positions matching TRBD1. This CDR3 is built from 14 residues. Trimming cost V 3 bases and J 4 bases; bases outside gene matches: 5. Germline-derived CDR1 and CDR2 are SEHNR and FQNEAQ (reference sequence). This CDR3 is CASSLRGRVTEAFF. The DNA for the CDR3 is TGTGCCAGCAGCTTGAGGGGGCGGGTCACTGAAGCTTTCTTT.

This clone was observed once. This chain connects TRBV5-1 to TRBJ2-2; D not certain. Germline V gives CDR1 SGHRS, CDR2 YFSETQ. V was trimmed by 7 bases and J by 0 bases, leaving 16 bases between them. This CDR3 spans 16 amino acids. The CDR3 DNA sequence: TGCGCCAGCGCTTGGGAAGTAGTCTCGAACACCGGGGAGCTGTTTTTT. This encodes CASAWEVVSNTGELFF.

The chain couples TRBV5-6 to TRBJ1-6; D not resolved. Trimming pared 1 base from V and 7 bases from J, leaving 9 bases between. The germline V gene has CDR1 SGHDT and CDR2 YYEEEE. The CDR3 extends over 14 amino acids. CDR3 protein: CASSLLGGNSPLHF. The CDR3 bases are TGTGCCAGCAGCTTGTTGGGCGGGAATTCACCCCTCCACTTT. The full variable domain, in which reference TRBV5-6 and TRBJ1-6 provide the parts outside the CDR3, is DAGVTQSPTHLIKTRGQQVTLRCSPKSGHDTVSWYQQALGQGPQFIFQYYEEEERQRGNFPDRFSGHQFPNYSSELNVNALLLGDSALYLCASSLLGGNSPLHFGNGTRLTVT.

CDR3 coding DNA: TGTGCCAGCTCACCAAAAGCGGGGGGCGAGAGGACCCAGTACTTC. Protein product: CASSPKAGGERTQYF. The chain uses TRBV18 and TRBJ2-5, with 9 bases aligning to TRBD2. The CDR3 consists of 15 residues. Germline V gene sequence: CDR1 KGHSH, CDR2 LQKENI. V was clipped by 2 bases and J by 7 bases; unmatched bases: 8.

The count of this clone is one. The chain joins TRBV12-5 to TRBJ1-1; D gene unclear. Trimming stripped 3 bases from V and 1 base from J, with 3 bases between. Germline-derived CDR1 and CDR2 are LGHNT and FRNRAP. This CDR3 is 12 amino acids long. The CDR3 protein is CASGFPNTEAFF. The DNA for the CDR3 is TGTGCTAGTGGTTTCCCGAACACTGAAGCTTTCTTT.

This clone was seen a handful of times. This chain joins TRBV7-9 and TRBJ2-5; D gene unclear. The CDR3 is 16 amino acids. The germline V gene encodes CDR1 SEHNR and CDR2 FQNEAQ (reference sequence). Trimming took 0 bases from V and 5 from J, leaving 16 bases between them. CDR3 in DNA: TGTGCCAGCAGCTTAGCGACGGGCTTCCTCGCGGAGACCCAGTACTTC. Its protein is CASSLATGFLAETQYF. Full variable domain (outside the CDR3, taken from reference TRBV7-9 and TRBJ2-5): DTGVSQNPRHKITKRGQNVTFRCDPISEHNRLYWYRQTLGQGPEFLTYFQNEAQLEKSRLLSDRFSAERPKGSFSTLEIQRTEQGDSAMYLCASSLATGFLAETQYFGPGTRLLVL.

This clone appeared a few times. The chain recombines TRBV18 with TRBJ1-4, with a possible D match to TRBD1 (5 bases). This CDR3 has 13 amino acids. Germline V gene data show CDR1 as KGHSH and CDR2 as LQKENI. Trimming took off 3 bases at V and 8 bases at J, with 10 bases between the two ends. The CDR3 nucleotides are TGTGCCAGCTCACCCCCAGGGAACGAAAAACTGTTTTTT. This sequence encodes CASSPPGNEKLFF.